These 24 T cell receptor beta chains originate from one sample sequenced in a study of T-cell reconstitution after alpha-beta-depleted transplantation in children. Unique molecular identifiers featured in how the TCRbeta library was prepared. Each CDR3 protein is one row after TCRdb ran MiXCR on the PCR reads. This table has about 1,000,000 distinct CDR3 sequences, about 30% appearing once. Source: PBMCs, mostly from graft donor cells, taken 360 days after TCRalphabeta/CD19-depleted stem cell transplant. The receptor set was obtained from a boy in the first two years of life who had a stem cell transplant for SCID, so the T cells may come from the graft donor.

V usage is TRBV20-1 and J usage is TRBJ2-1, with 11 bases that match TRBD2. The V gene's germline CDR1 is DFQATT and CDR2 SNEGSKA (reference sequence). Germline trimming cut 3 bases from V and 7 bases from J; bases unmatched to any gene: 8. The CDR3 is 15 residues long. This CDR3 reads CSASSIAGGRNEQFF. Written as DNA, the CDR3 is TGCAGTGCTAGCTCAATAGCGGGGGGGCGGAATGAGCAGTTCTTC.

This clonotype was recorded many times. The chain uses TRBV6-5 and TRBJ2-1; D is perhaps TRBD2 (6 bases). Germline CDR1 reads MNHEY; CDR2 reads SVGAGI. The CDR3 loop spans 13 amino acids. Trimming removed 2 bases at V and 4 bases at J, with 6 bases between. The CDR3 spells CASSYGGYNEQFF. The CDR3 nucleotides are TGTGCCAGCAGTTACGGGGGGTACAATGAGCAGTTCTTC.

CDR3 sequence reads: CASSLKYRGTDTQYF. The CDR3 DNA sequence: TGCGCCAGCAGCTTGAAATACCGGGGCACAGATACGCAGTATTTT. The chain recombines TRBV5-1 with TRBJ2-3; D is ambiguous. CDR1 and CDR2 (germline): SGHRS, YFSETQ. The CDR3 runs to 15 residues. V dropped 1 base and J dropped 1 base, with 10 bases sitting between them.

For the CDR3, the DNA is TGTGCCAGTAGACCAACTCTAGCGGGGGCCCGCTACAATGAGCAGTTCTTC. Translation: CASRPTLAGARYNEQFF. This chain links TRBV19 with TRBJ2-1, with TRBD2 matching over 10 bases. Trimming took 6 bases from V and 3 from J; bases not matched to a gene: 11. CDR3 size: 17 residues. CDR1 LNHDA and CDR2 SQIVND come from the germline V gene (reference sequence).

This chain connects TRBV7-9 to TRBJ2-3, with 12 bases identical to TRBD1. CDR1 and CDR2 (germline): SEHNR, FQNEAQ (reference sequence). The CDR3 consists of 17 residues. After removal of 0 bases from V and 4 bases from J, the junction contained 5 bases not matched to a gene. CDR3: CASSLAKGQGASDTQYF. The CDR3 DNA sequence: TGTGCCAGCAGCTTAGCGAAGGGACAGGGGGCGTCAGATACGCAGTATTTT.

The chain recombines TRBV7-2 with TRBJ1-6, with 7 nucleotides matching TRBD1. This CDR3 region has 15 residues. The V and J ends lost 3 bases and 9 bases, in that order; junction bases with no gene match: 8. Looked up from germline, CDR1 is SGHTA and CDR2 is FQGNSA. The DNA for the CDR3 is TGTGCCAGCAGCTTGACAGGGTCCTCCCTTTCACCCCTCCACTTT. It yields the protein CASSLTGSSLSPLHF.

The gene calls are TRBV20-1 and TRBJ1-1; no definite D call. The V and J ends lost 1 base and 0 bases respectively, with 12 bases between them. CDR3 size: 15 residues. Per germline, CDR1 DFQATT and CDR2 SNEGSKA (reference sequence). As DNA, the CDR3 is TGCAGTGCTAGAGTTCCCTCGGTCGTGAACACTGAAGCTTTCTTT. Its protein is CSARVPSVVNTEAFF.

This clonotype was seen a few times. DNA for the CDR3: TGTGCCAGCAGTTACTCAACCCTGGACTTCCCGGAGGACACCATATATTTT. It codes for CASSYSTLDFPEDTIYF. The chain uses TRBV6-5 and TRBJ1-3, with unresolved D. The V gene lost 0 bases and the J gene lost 8 bases, with 20 bases spanning the gap. The germline V gene has CDR1 MNHEY and CDR2 SVGAGI. The CDR3 spans 17 residues.

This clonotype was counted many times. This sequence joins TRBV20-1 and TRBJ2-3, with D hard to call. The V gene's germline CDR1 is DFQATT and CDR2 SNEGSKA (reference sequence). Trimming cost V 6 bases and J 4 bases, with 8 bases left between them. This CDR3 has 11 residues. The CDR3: CSAHRPDTQYF. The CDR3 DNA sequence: TGCAGTGCCCATCGACCAGATACGCAGTATTTT.

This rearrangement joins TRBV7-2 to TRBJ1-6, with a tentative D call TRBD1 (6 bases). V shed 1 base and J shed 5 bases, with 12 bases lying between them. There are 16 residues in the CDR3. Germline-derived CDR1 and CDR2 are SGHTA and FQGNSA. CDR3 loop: CASSLVGGGNNSPLHF. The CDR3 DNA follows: TGTGCCAGCAGCTTAGTCGGTGGGGGCAATAATTCACCCCTCCACTTT.

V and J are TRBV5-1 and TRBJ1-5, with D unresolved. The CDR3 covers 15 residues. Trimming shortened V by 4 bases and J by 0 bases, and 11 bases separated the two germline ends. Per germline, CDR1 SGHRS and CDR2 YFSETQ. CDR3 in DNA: TGCGCCAGCAGCCAGGTAGAGGCTAGCAATCAGCCCCAGCATTTT. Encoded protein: CASSQVEASNQPQHF.

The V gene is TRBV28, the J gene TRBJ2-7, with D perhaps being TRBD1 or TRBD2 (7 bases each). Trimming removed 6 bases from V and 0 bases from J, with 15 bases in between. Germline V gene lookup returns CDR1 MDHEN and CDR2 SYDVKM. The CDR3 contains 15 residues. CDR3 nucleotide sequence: TGTGCCAGCAGGGGGGGGACAGCGAACTCCTACGAGCAGTACTTC. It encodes CASRGGTANSYEQYF.

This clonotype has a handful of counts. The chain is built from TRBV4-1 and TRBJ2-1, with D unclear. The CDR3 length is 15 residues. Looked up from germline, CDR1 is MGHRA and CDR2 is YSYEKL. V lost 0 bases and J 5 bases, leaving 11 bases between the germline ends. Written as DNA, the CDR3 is TGCGCCAGCAGCCAAGAGGCGTCACTTCACAATGAGCAGTTCTTC. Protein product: CASSQEASLHNEQFF.

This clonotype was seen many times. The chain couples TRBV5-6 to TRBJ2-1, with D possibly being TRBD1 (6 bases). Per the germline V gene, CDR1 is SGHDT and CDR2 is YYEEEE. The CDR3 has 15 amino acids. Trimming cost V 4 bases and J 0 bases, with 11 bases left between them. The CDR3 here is CASSRTESSYNEQFF. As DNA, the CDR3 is TGTGCCAGCAGCCGGACAGAGAGCTCCTACAATGAGCAGTTCTTC.

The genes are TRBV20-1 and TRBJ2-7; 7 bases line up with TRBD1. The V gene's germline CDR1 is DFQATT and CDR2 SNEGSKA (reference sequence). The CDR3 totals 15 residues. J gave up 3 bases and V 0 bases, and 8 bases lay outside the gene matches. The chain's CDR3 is CSARDLGGAGYEQYF. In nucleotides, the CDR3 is TGCAGTGCTAGAGATTTAGGGGGCGCGGGCTACGAGCAGTACTTC.

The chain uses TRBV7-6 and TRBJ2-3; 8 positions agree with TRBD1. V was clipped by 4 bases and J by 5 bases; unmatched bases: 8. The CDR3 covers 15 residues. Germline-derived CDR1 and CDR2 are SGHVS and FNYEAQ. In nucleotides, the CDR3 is TGTGCCAGCAGCTCGAACAGGGGGACAAAAGATACGCAGTATTTT. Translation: CASSSNRGTKDTQYF. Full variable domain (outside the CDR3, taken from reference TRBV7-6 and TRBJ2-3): GAGVSQSPRYKVTKRGQDVALRCDPISGHVSLYWYRQALGQGPEFLTYFNYEAQQDKSGLPNDRFSAERPEGSISTLTIQRTEQRDSAMYRCASSSNRGTKDTQYFGPGTRLTVL.

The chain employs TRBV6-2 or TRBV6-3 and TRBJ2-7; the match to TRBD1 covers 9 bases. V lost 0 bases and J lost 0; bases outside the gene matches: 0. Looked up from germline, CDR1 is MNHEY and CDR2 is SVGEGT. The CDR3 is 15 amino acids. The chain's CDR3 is CASSYSTGGSYEQYF. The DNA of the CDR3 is TGTGCCAGCAGTTACTCGACAGGGGGCTCCTACGAGCAGTACTTC.

DNA for the CDR3: TGTGCCAGCAGTTCACTTATGGGGAACACTGAAGCTTTCTTT. This translates into CASSSLMGNTEAFF. This chain uses TRBV6-5 with TRBJ1-1; the D is unclear. The CDR3 loop spans 14 amino acids. CDR1 is MNHEY and CDR2 is SVGAGI in the germline V gene. Trimming shortened V by 4 bases and J by 1 base, and 10 bases separated the two germline ends.

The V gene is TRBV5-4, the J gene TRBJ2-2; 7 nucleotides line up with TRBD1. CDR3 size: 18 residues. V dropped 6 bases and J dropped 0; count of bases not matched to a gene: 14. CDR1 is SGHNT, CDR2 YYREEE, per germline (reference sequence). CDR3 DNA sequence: TGTGCCAGCAAAAAGGGGGCAGGGAACCTCGCGAACACCGGGGAGCTGTTTTTT. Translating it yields CASKKGAGNLANTGELFF.

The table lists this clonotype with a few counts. In DNA, the CDR3 is TGCGCCAGCAGCTTGGCCACAGGGCAGGCGGAGCAGTTCTTC. Its protein is CASSLATGQAEQFF. The rearrangement uses TRBV5-1 and TRBJ2-1; D might be TRBD1 (6 bases). This CDR3 spans 14 amino acids. The germline gives CDR1 SGHRS, CDR2 YFSETQ. The V end lost 0 bases, the J end lost 10 bases, and 14 bases lay between the germline ends. Full variable domain (missing parts from reference TRBV5-1 and TRBJ2-1): KAGVTQTPRYLIKTRGQQVTLSCSPISGHRSVSWYQQTPGQGLQFLFEYFSETQRNKGNFPGRFSGRQFSNSRSEMNVSTLELGDSALYLCASSLATGQAEQFFGPGTRLTVL.

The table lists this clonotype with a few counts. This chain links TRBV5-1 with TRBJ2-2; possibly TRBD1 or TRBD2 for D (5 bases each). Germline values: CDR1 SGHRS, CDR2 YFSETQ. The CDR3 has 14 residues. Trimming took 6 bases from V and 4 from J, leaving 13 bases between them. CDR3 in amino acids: CASNLEGITGELFF. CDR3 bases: TGCGCCAGCAATCTAGAGGGGATCACCGGGGAGCTGTTTTTT. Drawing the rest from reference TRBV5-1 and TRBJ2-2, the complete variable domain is KAGVTQTPRYLIKTRGQQVTLSCSPISGHRSVSWYQQTPGQGLQFLFEYFSETQRNKGNFPGRFSGRQFSNSRSEMNVSTLELGDSALYLCASNLEGITGELFFGEGSRLTVL.

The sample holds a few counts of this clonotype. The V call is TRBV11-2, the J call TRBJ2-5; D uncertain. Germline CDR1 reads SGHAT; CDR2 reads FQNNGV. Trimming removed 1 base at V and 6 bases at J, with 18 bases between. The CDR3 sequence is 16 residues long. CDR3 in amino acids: CASSLAAGNTWKTQYF. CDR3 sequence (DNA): TGTGCCAGCAGCTTAGCCGCAGGCAACACATGGAAGACCCAGTACTTC.

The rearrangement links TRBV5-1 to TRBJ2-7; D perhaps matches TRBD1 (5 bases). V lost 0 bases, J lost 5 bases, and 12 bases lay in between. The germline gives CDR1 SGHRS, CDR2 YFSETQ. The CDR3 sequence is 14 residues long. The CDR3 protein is CASSLGQGWNEQYF. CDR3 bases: TGCGCCAGCAGCTTGGGGCAGGGTTGGAACGAGCAGTACTTC.

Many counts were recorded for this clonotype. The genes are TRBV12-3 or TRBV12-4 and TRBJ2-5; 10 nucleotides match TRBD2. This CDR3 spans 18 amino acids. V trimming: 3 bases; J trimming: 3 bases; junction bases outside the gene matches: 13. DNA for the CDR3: TGTGCCAGCAGTTTCCTTCGACTAGCGGGTTTGGGCAAAGAGACCCAGTACTTC. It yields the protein CASSFLRLAGLGKETQYF.